This T cell receptor beta chain was sequenced for a study of T cell repertoires in ileal Crohn's disease. Broader study findings: Sorted CD8 T cells held more high-frequency clones than CD4. Every patient over 26.8% clonality showed endoscopic recurrence.

Per sample, roughly 500 nanograms of biopsy DNA were TCRB immunosequenced. Sequenced by immunoSEQ multiplex PCR; TCRdb stores in-frame clones only, minus some. Of 5,300 or so clones listed, 78% were seen once; the top ten hold under 45%. CDR3 length: 16 residues. CDR1 is SNHLY, CDR2 FYNNEI, per germline. Trimming pared 5 bases from V and 1 base from J, leaving 14 bases between. Details on this clone: Its target is not known.

Specified time point: neoterminal ileum biopsy at postoperative endoscopy, about 6 months after surgery. The specimen sequenced was ileal tissue. V gene TRBV2 combines with J gene TRBJ1-4, with D perhaps TRBD1 (6 bases). This TCR was recovered from an adult with Crohn's disease. The CDR3 region is CASSQGRGGTNEKLFF. CDR3 coding DNA: TGTGCCAGCAGTCAGGGGAGGGGCGGAACTAATGAAAAACTGTTTTTT.